A single sample is the source of the 27 T cell receptor beta chains below, sequenced in a study of T-cell memory formation after mild COVID-19. TCRdb re-called the 5' RACE reads with MiXCR, one entry per CDR3 protein. The table shows 550,000 to 700,000 distinct CDR3 sequences, with roughly 18% occurring only once. The material sequenced was PBMCs or a T cell subset sorted from them (not recorded which). The receptors derive from an adult woman who had mild COVID-19 (a few samples of this study predate the infection). Cell type and time point are not known.

This clonotype turned up a few times. The V gene is TRBV12-3 or TRBV12-4, the J gene TRBJ2-2; TRBD1 might be the D (6 bases). With 8 bases removed from V and 0 bases from J, the gap between germline ends came to 16 bases. The CDR3 extends over 16 amino acids. For the CDR3, the DNA is TGTGCCAGCGGGGCCGCGTGGGGGCCGAACACCGGGGAGCTGTTTTTT. Its translation is CASGAAWGPNTGELFF.

This clonotype turned up a few times. The chain links TRBV18 to TRBJ2-5; a possible D gene is TRBD2 (6 bases). V lost 1 base to trimming and J lost 4 bases, with 13 bases between them. Germline V lookup: CDR1 KGHSH, CDR2 LQKENI. This CDR3 spans 15 amino acids. The CDR3 coding sequence is TGTGCCAGCTCACCACGCACGGGAGTAGGAGAGACCCAGTACTTC. Translated: CASSPRTGVGETQYF.

The rearrangement joins TRBV19 to TRBJ1-2, with a weak D call TRBD1 (5 bases). V lost 3 bases to trimming and J lost 4 bases, with 9 bases between them. Germline V CDR1 and CDR2: LNHDA, SQIVND (reference sequence). The CDR3 is 13 residues long. The CDR3 here is CASSIQGSYGYTF. In nucleotides, the CDR3 is TGTGCCAGTAGTATTCAGGGTTCCTATGGCTACACCTTC.

The table lists this clonotype with a count of one. V usage is TRBV27 and J usage is TRBJ2-5, with 8 bases aligning to TRBD1. Looked up from germline, CDR1 is MNHEY and CDR2 is SMNVEV (reference sequence). The CDR3 has 15 amino acids. V lost 7 bases and J lost 1; bases outside the gene matches: 8. The chain's CDR3 is CASTRGQGGQETQYF. The CDR3 DNA sequence: TGTGCCAGCACGCGAGGACAGGGAGGCCAAGAGACCCAGTACTTC.

This clonotype was counted between two and nine times. The V gene is TRBV5-6, the J gene TRBJ1-2; no reliable D call. Germline CDR1 and CDR2: SGHDT and YYEEEE. The V end was cut by 1 base, the J end by 2 bases, with 9 bases between. The CDR3 contains 14 residues. This CDR3 reads CASSLIPRNYGYTF. CDR3 nucleotide sequence: TGTGCCAGCAGCTTGATACCCAGGAACTATGGCTACACCTTC.

There are a few counts of this clonotype. This chain links TRBV14 with TRBJ2-7, with TRBD1 matching over 9 bases. From germline, CDR1 is SGHDN and CDR2 FVKESK. The CDR3 has 15 residues. Trimming at V came to 1 base and at J to 3 bases, leaving 4 bases not matched to a gene. CDR3 sequence reads: CASSQGQGGFYEQYF. Here the CDR3 DNA reads TGTGCCAGCAGCCAAGGACAGGGGGGGTTCTACGAGCAGTACTTC.

The rearrangement joins TRBV12-3 or TRBV12-4 to TRBJ2-6; D ambiguous. The CDR3 loop spans 14 amino acids. V was shortened by 5 bases and J by 9 bases, with 14 bases between the two germline ends. The CDR3 region has the DNA TGTGCCAGCAGTCCCTGGACCACATTCAACGTCCTGACTTTC. It is translated as CASSPWTTFNVLTF.

This clonotype was seen a few times. The V call is TRBV5-1, the J call TRBJ1-2; D gene ambiguous. Germline V gene data show CDR1 as SGHRS and CDR2 as YFSETQ. The CDR3 is made up of 14 amino acids. V gave up 5 bases and J gave up 4 bases, with 15 bases separating them. The CDR3 region has the DNA TGCGCCAGCAGGGGGATCGAGGGCCCCTATGGCTACACCTTC. Encoded protein: CASRGIEGPYGYTF. Looking up the rest from reference TRBV5-1 and TRBJ1-2 gives the full variable domain: KAGVTQTPRYLIKTRGQQVTLSCSPISGHRSVSWYQQTPGQGLQFLFEYFSETQRNKGNFPGRFSGRQFSNSRSEMNVSTLELGDSALYLCASRGIEGPYGYTFGSGTRLTVV.

This chain joins TRBV12-3 or TRBV12-4 and TRBJ2-3, with a weak D call TRBD2 (6 bases). V was pared by 6 bases and J by 4 bases, with 20 bases between. The CDR3 is 16 amino acids. The CDR3 is CASSHPGGGAADTQYF. CDR3 bases: TGTGCCAGCAGCCACCCAGGAGGAGGGGCGGCAGATACGCAGTATTTT.

V and J are TRBV24-1 and TRBJ1-2; D unclear. Germline CDR1 and CDR2: KGHDR and SFDVKD. V was shortened by 1 base and J by 5 bases, with 13 bases between the two germline ends. The CDR3 runs to 15 residues. DNA of the CDR3: TGTGCCACCAGTGATTTTCCCGCGGCGGAATATGGCTACACCTTC. This encodes CATSDFPAAEYGYTF.

The chain employs TRBV5-1 and TRBJ1-6, with 8 bases fitting TRBD1. This CDR3 comprises 21 residues. The germline gives CDR1 SGHRS, CDR2 YFSETQ. Trimming cost V 4 bases and J 5 bases; bases outside gene matches: 23. In nucleotides, the CDR3 is TGCGCCAGCAGCCACTTGGACGTGTGGACAGGGAACTCGTGGGATAATTCACCCCTCCACTTT. Amino acid sequence: CASSHLDVWTGNSWDNSPLHF.

This clonotype was picked up a small number of times. Here the CDR3 DNA reads TGTGCCAGCAGTCCGGCGGGGGGGCCTCGAGAGACCCAGTACTTC. Amino acid sequence: CASSPAGGPRETQYF. The chain carries TRBV27 and TRBJ2-5, with TRBD2 matching 9 bases. The germline gives CDR1 MNHEY, CDR2 SMNVEV (reference sequence). This CDR3 comprises 15 residues. Germline trimming cut 5 bases from V and 4 bases from J; bases unmatched to any gene: 8.

Ten or more counts support this clonotype. The genes are TRBV20-1 and TRBJ1-1; weak D call: TRBD1 (5 bases). Trimming shortened V by 0 bases and J by 1 base, and 9 bases separated the two germline ends. Germline values: CDR1 DFQATT, CDR2 SNEGSKA (reference sequence). There are 14 residues in the CDR3. The CDR3 DNA sequence: TGCAGTGCTAGAGATCAGGGAACGAACACTGAAGCTTTCTTT. Amino acid sequence: CSARDQGTNTEAFF.

The J gene is TRBJ2-1, the V gene TRBV20-1, with 10 bases that match TRBD2. Germline loops: CDR1 DFQATT, CDR2 SNEGSKA (reference sequence). V dropped 5 bases and J dropped 6; count of bases not matched to a gene: 10. The CDR3 is made up of 15 amino acids. The CDR3: CSAGKTSGRSNEQFF. Here the CDR3 DNA reads TGCAGTGCTGGGAAGACTAGCGGGCGGAGCAATGAGCAGTTCTTC.

In this sample, this clonotype turned up a few times. The chain has TRBV10-3 and TRBJ1-2; D gene uncertain. The V gene's germline CDR1 is ENHRY and CDR2 SYGVKD. The V end was cut by 3 bases, the J end by 6 bases, with 11 bases between. The CDR3 loop spans 13 amino acids. CDR3 amino acids: CAISEGPGHGYTF. DNA for the CDR3: TGTGCCATCAGTGAAGGGCCTGGGCATGGCTACACCTTC.

This clonotype was detected only a few times. This rearrangement joins TRBV5-6 to TRBJ1-1, with D uncertain. Between the trimmed V and J ends, which lost 3 bases and 0 bases, there was a span of 12 bases. This CDR3 is 15 amino acids long. Germline-derived CDR1 and CDR2 are SGHDT and YYEEEE. The CDR3 DNA follows: TGTGCCAGCAGCTCCTCTGGCGCCATGAACACTGAAGCTTTCTTT. Protein product: CASSSSGAMNTEAFF.

This clonotype has a handful of counts. The chain carries TRBV29-1 and TRBJ2-4; 7 bases fit TRBD2. In germline, CDR1 is SQVTM, CDR2 ANQGSEA. Trimming removed 4 bases from V and 1 base from J; junction bases left unmatched: 4. The CDR3 is 14 amino acids. The CDR3 is CSVGTSWAKNIQYF. The DNA of the CDR3 is TGCAGCGTTGGGACTAGTTGGGCCAAAAACATTCAGTACTTC.

This sequence joins TRBV28 and TRBJ1-5; D remains unclear. The CDR3 consists of 11 residues. Trimming stripped 5 bases from V and 9 bases from J, with 8 bases between. Germline V lookup: CDR1 MDHEN, CDR2 SYDVKM. DNA for the CDR3: TGTGCCAGCAGTCCTTGGGGGCCCCAGCATTTT. Translation gives CASSPWGPQHF.

This clonotype was seen a few times. V usage is TRBV4-1 and J usage is TRBJ1-1; D unresolved. This CDR3 contains 12 residues. Between the trimmed V and J ends, which lost 1 base and 8 bases, there was a span of 8 bases. Germline assignment: CDR1 MGHRA and CDR2 YSYEKL. CDR3 in DNA: TGCGCCAGCAGCCAAGGGCTCGCGGAAGCTTTCTTT. The encoded protein is CASSQGLAEAFF.

This clonotype was counted many times. V is TRBV12-3 or TRBV12-4 and J is TRBJ2-5; TRBD1 matches at 8 bases. V was pared by 3 bases and J by 2 bases, with 2 bases of the junction left unmatched. This CDR3 is built from 14 residues. The CDR3 is CASSFGQGQETQYF. The CDR3 region has the DNA TGTGCCAGCAGTTTTGGACAGGGACAAGAGACCCAGTACTTC.

This clonotype has just a few counts. The chain employs TRBV19 and TRBJ2-1; D is ambiguous. From germline, CDR1 is LNHDA and CDR2 SQIVND (reference sequence). The CDR3 loop spans 12 amino acids. With 3 bases removed from V and 9 bases from J, the gap between germline ends came to 9 bases. The CDR3 sequence is CASSIWTREQFF. Written as DNA, the CDR3 is TGTGCCAGTAGTATCTGGACCCGTGAGCAGTTCTTC.

This clonotype was seen only a few times. This chain uses TRBV29-1 with TRBJ2-2, with D uncertain. V lost 4 bases and J lost 1, with 13 bases in between. Germline V gives CDR1 SQVTM, CDR2 ANQGSEA. The CDR3 covers 15 residues. The DNA for the CDR3 is TGCAGCGTTGTGGGCGGCGAAAAGAACACCGGGGAGCTGTTTTTT. Translation: CSVVGGEKNTGELFF.

This clonotype has more than one count but fewer than ten. The rearrangement uses TRBV7-8 and TRBJ2-1; 7 nucleotides line up with TRBD1. Trimming at V came to 2 bases and at J to 3 bases, leaving 7 bases not matched to a gene. Germline CDR1 reads SGHVS; CDR2 reads FQNEAQ. The length of the CDR3 is 16 residues. In DNA, the CDR3 is TGTGCCAGCAGCTTAACCAGGGGGAGCGTCTACAATGAGCAGTTCTTC. Protein: CASSLTRGSVYNEQFF.

The chain joins TRBV2 to TRBJ2-5, with 8 bases aligning to TRBD2. The junction had 9 bases not matched to a gene; V was cut back by 8 bases and J by 4 bases. CDR1 and CDR2 from the germline V gene are SNHLY and FYNNEI. CDR3 length equals 14 residues. CDR3 nucleotides: TGTGCCAGCCACCACCCGGGGGGGGGAGAGACCCAGTACTTC. Translating it yields CASHHPGGGETQYF.

The sample holds a few counts of this clonotype. The chain couples TRBV29-1 to TRBJ2-1, with D possibly being TRBD2 (5 bases). This CDR3 is built from 14 residues. Germline lookup yields CDR1 SQVTM and CDR2 ANQGSEA. Trimming shortened V by 3 bases and J by 9 bases, and 18 bases separated the two germline ends. CDR3 nucleotide sequence: TGCAGCGTTGATAGGGTGGGCAATGCGGGTGAGCAGTTCTTC. As protein: CSVDRVGNAGEQFF.

The V and J genes are TRBV4-3 and TRBJ2-7, with a possible D match to TRBD2 (5 bases). The length of the CDR3 is 15 residues. Per the germline V gene, CDR1 is LGHNA and CDR2 is YSLEER. With 0 bases removed from V and 6 bases from J, the gap between germline ends came to 15 bases. The CDR3 region has the DNA TGCGCCAGCAGCCAAGATCACTTTAGCGTAGGCGAGCAGTACTTC. Its translation is CASSQDHFSVGEQYF.

This clonotype was observed a single time. The chain joins TRBV19 to TRBJ2-6, with no clear D. In germline, CDR1 is LNHDA, CDR2 SQIVND (reference sequence). The V gene lost 10 bases and the J gene lost 3 bases, with 13 bases spanning the gap. CDR3 size: 14 residues. The CDR3, as DNA: TGTGCCACCGCCGACCGTGGTGGGGCCAACGTCCTGACTTTC. Its translation is CATADRGGANVLTF.